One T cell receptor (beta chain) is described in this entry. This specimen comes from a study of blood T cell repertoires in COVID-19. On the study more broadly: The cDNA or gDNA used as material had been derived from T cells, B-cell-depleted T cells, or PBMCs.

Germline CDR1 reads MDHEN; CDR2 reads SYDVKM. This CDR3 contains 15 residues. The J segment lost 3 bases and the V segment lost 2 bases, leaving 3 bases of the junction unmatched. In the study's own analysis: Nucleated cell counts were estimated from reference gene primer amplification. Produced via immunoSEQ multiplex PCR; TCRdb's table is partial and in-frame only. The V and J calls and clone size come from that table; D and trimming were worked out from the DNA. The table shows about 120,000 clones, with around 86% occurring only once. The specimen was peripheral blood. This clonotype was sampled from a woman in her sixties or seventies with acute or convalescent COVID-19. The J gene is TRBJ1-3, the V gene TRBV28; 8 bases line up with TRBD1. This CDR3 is CASSLGRGLGNTIYF. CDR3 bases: TGTGCCAGCAGTTTAGGCAGGGGGCTTGGAAACACCATATATTTT.